The 5 T cell receptor beta chains in this list originate from one sample, sequenced in a study of CD8+ T cells in alopecia areata. The authors extracted RNA and reverse transcribed it into cDNA as the sequencing template. The table came from immunoSEQ multiplex PCR; TCRdb's copy has only in-frame clones and leaves some out. Among over 110,000 clones listed, roughly 46% were seen once. The material sequenced was CD4+ T cells sorted from blood, taken at week 0. The source of these receptors is a human donor with alopecia areata.

This clone appeared once. The chain links TRBV30 to TRBJ2-7; 7 nucleotides align to TRBD1. Germline V gene data show CDR1 as GTSNPN and CDR2 as SVGIG (reference sequence). The CDR3 has 13 residues. V dropped 3 bases and J dropped 0; count of bases not matched to a gene: 2. The CDR3 region is CAWSRDSSYEQYF. In nucleotides, the CDR3 is TGTGCCTGGAGCCGGGACAGCTCCTACGAGCAGTACTTC.

The gene calls are TRBV7-2 and TRBJ2-4; D remains ambiguous. This CDR3 comprises 12 residues. From germline, CDR1 is SGHTA and CDR2 FQGNSA. V was shortened by 3 bases and J by 9 bases, with 9 bases between the two germline ends. This CDR3 reads CASSLSVGIQYF. The CDR3 bases are TGTGCCAGCAGCTTGAGTGTCGGCATTCAGTACTTC.

This clone is labeled as medium-sized. The sample has other DNA sequences that encode this CDR3 too. V and J are TRBV29-1 and TRBJ2-1, with 10 bases identical to TRBD1. The junction had 9 bases not matched to a gene; V was cut back by 6 bases and J by 7 bases. The CDR3 sequence is 14 residues long. Germline loops: CDR1 SQVTM, CDR2 ANQGSEA. CDR3 in amino acids: CSVAGTGVRNEQFF. CDR3 DNA sequence: TGCAGCGTGGCCGGGACAGGGGTGAGGAATGAGCAGTTCTTC.

This chain uses TRBV7-9 with TRBJ2-7, with D perhaps matching TRBD2 (6 bases). The ends were cut back, 6 bases at V and 6 bases at J, with 18 bases in the middle. Germline assignment: CDR1 SEHNR and CDR2 FQNEAQ (reference sequence). This CDR3 comprises 14 residues. Here the CDR3 reads CASRFGTPEGEQYF. The CDR3, as DNA: TGTGCCAGCAGATTCGGGACTCCTGAGGGCGAGCAGTACTTC.

This sequence joins TRBV30 and TRBJ1-1; no clear D. Germline CDR1 GTSNPN, CDR2 SVGIG (reference sequence). The CDR3 totals 15 residues. Trimming left V 7 bases short and J 6 bases short, with 24 bases between. This chain's CDR3 is CALVQTKDDVAEAFF. The CDR3 nucleotides are TGTGCCTTGGTACAGACCAAGGACGACGTCGCTGAAGCTTTCTTT.